The rows below give T cell receptor beta chains drawn from one sample of a study of glioma-infiltrating T cells. MiXCR, run by TCRdb on the multiplex PCR reads, gives a single entry per CDR3 protein. This table has under 150,000 distinct CDR3 sequences, under 30% appearing once. The sample consisted of glioma tissue, nonneoplastic brain tissue, or PBMCs (not recorded which). The receptors stem from a human donor with low-grade glioma or glioblastoma, undergoing nonglioma brain surgery, or in good health (not recorded which). The CDR3 runs from the conserved cysteine through the conserved F or W. D genes are given only for firm matches. Some rows mark clone size as missing; the rest say once, few, many or name a class of expanded clone.

>TRBD1|few|TRBJ1-6|TRBV3-1
TGTGCCAGCAGCCAATCCGGACAGGGGTCCAATTCACCCCTCCACTTT
CASSQSGQGSNSPLHF
>-|-|TRBJ2-3|TRBV2
TGTGCCAGCAGTGAAGGGGGCAGGGGAAGCACAGATACGCAGTATTTT
CASSEGGRGSTDTQYF
>-|-|TRBJ1-2|TRBV3-1
TGTGCCTCCTCCAGGGGACCGTATGGCTACACCTTC
CASSRGPYGYTF
>-|many|TRBJ2-1|TRBV20-1
TGCAGTGCTTGGGACACCGGAGGGATGAATGAGCAGTTCTTC
CSAWDTGGMNEQFF
>TRBD1|few|TRBJ2-1|TRBV19
TGTGCCAGTAACACGATGGGGACAGCCGACCACAATGAGCAGTTCTTC
CASNTMGTADHNEQFF
>-|-|TRBJ1-4|TRBV14
TGTGCCAGCAGCCAAGAATACATGGGCAGCCTGAATGAAAAACTGTTTTTT
CASSQEYMGSLNEKLFF
>TRBD2|few|TRBJ2-5|TRBV6-1
TGTGCCAGCAGTCCAGGACTAGCGGGGGCCTCACGGGCGATACAAGAGACCCAGTACTTC
CASSPGLAGASRAIQETQYF
>TRBD1|few|TRBJ1-2|TRBV4-1
TGCGCCAGCAGCCAAGACCGACAGGGGGCTTACTATGGCTACACCTTC
CASSQDRQGAYYGYTF
>-|-|TRBJ2-3|TRBV10-1
TGCGCCAGCAGTGAGTCGATTAGTGGACTGGGAGATGGGACGCAGTATTTT
CASSESISGLGDGTQYF
>TRBD1|-|TRBJ1-5|TRBV7-9
TGTGCCAGCAGCTTAGGGACAGGGACTGATCAGCCCCAGCATTTT
CASSLGTGTDQPQHF
>-|-|TRBJ1-1|TRBV7-2
TGTGCCAGCACCCCAGGTGGGGTAGTTTCTGAAGCTTTCTTT
CASTPGGVVSEAFF
>-|-|TRBJ1-2|TRBV12-3/TRBV12-4
TGTGCCAGCAGTTTAACGGGCGCCTCCTATGGCTACACCTTC
CASSLTGASYGYTF
>-|many|TRBJ2-5|TRBV28
TGTGCCAGCAGTCTCGTAGAGGGGACCCAAGAGACCCAGTACTTC
CASSLVEGTQETQYF
>-|few|TRBJ2-4|TRBV28
TGTGCCAGCAGTTTGCAGCTAGCCAAAAACATTCAGTACTTC
CASSLQLAKNIQYF
>TRBD2|-|TRBJ2-5|TRBV5-1
TGCGCCAGCAGCTTTCGGCCCCGGGGGGAACAAGAGACCAAGTACTTC
CASSFRPRGEQETKYF
>-|few|TRBJ2-1|TRBV10-3
TGTGCCATCGGGGAGCTTTCAGACAATGAGCAGTTCTTC
CAIGELSDNEQFF
>-|-|TRBJ2-1|TRBV19
TGTGCCAGTAGTATTCAGGGAATTGAGCAGTTCTTC
CASSIQGIEQFF
>-|-|TRBJ1-1|TRBV4-1
TGCGCCAGCAGCCAAGAAGGTTGGACTGAAGCTTTCTTT
CASSQEGWTEAFF
>TRBD1|many|TRBJ2-1|TRBV6-1
TGTGCCAGCAGTCTGGACAGGGCTGAGGTCAATGAGCAGTTCTTC
CASSLDRAEVNEQFF
>TRBD2|-|TRBJ2-1|TRBV28
TGTGCCGGTGAACCCGGGACTAGCGGCCGGCCGCAGTTCTTC
CAGEPGTSGRPQFF
>-|few|TRBJ1-2|TRBV7-9
TGTGCCAGCAGCTTATTCTCGGGGGGTGGCTACACCTTC
CASSLFSGGGYTF
>TRBD1|many|TRBJ2-1|TRBV7-2
TGTGCCAGCAGCAGGACAGGGTTTGAGCAGTTCTTC
CASSRTGFEQFF
>-|many|TRBJ1-5|TRBV6-1
TGTGCCAGCAGGTCCGGGGGGGATAGCAATCAGCCCCAGCATTTT
CASRSGGDSNQPQHF
>-|-|TRBJ2-2|TRBV7-2
TGTGCCAGCGACGTGGTCCGGGAGCTGTTTTTT
CASDVVRELFF
>-|few|TRBJ1-5|TRBV10-2
TGCGCCAGCACAAACCGGGACTACTATAGCAATCAGCCCCAGCATTTT
CASTNRDYYSNQPQHF
>TRBD1|-|TRBJ1-1|TRBV11-1
TGTGCCAGCAGCTCCGGGACAGGGAGGGGTTACACTGAAGCTTTCTTT
CASSSGTGRGYTEAFF
>TRBD2|-|TRBJ2-1|TRBV15
TGTGCCACCAACAGAGATAGGTCCGCGGGGGGTTACAATGAGCAGTTCTTC
CATNRDRSAGGYNEQFF
>TRBD1|-|TRBJ1-5|TRBV20-1
TGCAGTGCTAGTGATCCCGGGACAGGGGTCACTCATAGCAATCAGCCCCAGCATTTT
CSASDPGTGVTHSNQPQHF
>-|-|TRBJ1-4|TRBV28
TGTGCCAGCAGTCCAGGGGTGACTAATGAAAAACTGTTTTTT
CASSPGVTNEKLFF
>-|few|TRBJ1-2|TRBV4-1
TGCGCCAGCAGCCAAGTAGACAGTACCTCTAACTATGGCTACACCTTC
CASSQVDSTSNYGYTF
>-|few|TRBJ2-3|TRBV7-2
TGTGCCAGCAGCTTAACGGTCGTAGATACGCAGTATTTT
CASSLTVVDTQYF
>-|-|TRBJ1-2|TRBV20-1
TGCAGTGCTAGCCTAGCTAACTATGGCTACACCTTC
CSASLANYGYTF
>TRBD1|-|TRBJ1-4|TRBV20-1
TGCAGTGCTAGGTTGGGACAGGGATCCTTTTGTGAAAAACTGTTTTTT
CSARLGQGSFCEKLFF
>TRBD1|-|TRBJ1-5|TRBV2
TGTGCCAGCAACACCCTAGGGACAGGGGCGCCTTATAGCAATCAGCCCCAGCATTTT
CASNTLGTGAPYSNQPQHF
>TRBD2|-|TRBJ2-1|TRBV7-6
TGTGCCAGCATCTCAGGAAAAGCGGGAGGTATTTACAATGAGCAGTTCTTC
CASISGKAGGIYNEQFF
>-|few|TRBJ1-1|TRBV3-1
TGTGCCAGCAGCCAAGCGGGGGGCGGTGAAGCTTTCTTT
CASSQAGGGEAFF
>TRBD1|-|TRBJ2-5|TRBV11-3
TGTGCCAGCATGACACAGGGGGCTTTGGAGACCCAGTACTTC
CASMTQGALETQYF
>-|few|TRBJ2-1|TRBV29-1
TGCAGCGCACGGCTGGACCCCGGGCCGCAGTTCTTC
CSARLDPGPQFF
>TRBD1|-|TRBJ1-2|TRBV25-1
TGTGCCAGCAGTGAATATAGAGGGGGCGTAGGCTACACCTTC
CASSEYRGGVGYTF
>TRBD2|few|TRBJ2-3|TRBV7-9
TGTGCCAGCAGCTTCGGGAGGAGCGGGGGGGCGGCAGATACGCAGTATTTT
CASSFGRSGGAADTQYF